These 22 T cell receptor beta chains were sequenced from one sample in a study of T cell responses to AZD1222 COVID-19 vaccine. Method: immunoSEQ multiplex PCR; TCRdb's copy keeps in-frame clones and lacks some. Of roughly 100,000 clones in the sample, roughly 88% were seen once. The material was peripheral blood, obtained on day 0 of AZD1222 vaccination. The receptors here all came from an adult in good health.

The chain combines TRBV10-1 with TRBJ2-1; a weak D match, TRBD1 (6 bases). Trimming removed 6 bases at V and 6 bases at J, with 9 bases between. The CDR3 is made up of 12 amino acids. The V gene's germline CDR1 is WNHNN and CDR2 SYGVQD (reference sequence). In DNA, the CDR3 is TGCGCCAGCAGCCGGGACACCAATGAGCAGTTCTTC. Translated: CASSRDTNEQFF.

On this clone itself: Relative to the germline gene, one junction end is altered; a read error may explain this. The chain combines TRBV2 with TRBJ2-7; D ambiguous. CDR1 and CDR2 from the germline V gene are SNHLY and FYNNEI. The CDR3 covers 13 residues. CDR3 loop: CATSQPSSYEQYF. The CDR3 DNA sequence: TGTGCCACCAGTCAACCAAGCTCCTACGAGCAGTACTTC.

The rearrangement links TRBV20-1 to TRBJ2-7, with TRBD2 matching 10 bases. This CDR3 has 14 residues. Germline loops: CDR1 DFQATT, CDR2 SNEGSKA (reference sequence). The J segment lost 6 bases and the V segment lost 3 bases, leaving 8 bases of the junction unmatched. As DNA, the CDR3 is TGCAGTGCTAGTGGAACTAGCGGGGCCCTCGAGCAGTACTTC. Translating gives CSASGTSGALEQYF.

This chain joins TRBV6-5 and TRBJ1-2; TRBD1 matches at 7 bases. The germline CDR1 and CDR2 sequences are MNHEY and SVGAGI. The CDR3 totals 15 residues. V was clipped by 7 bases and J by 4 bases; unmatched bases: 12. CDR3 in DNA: TGTGCCAGCATCTTACAGGGGTCGCCGATCTATGGCTACACCTTC. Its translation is CASILQGSPIYGYTF.

The CDR3 spells CASSFSSGNEQFF. DNA of the CDR3: TGTGCCAGCAGCTTTTCTAGCGGGAATGAGCAGTTCTTC. The gene calls are TRBV7-9 and TRBJ2-1, with 8 bases fitting TRBD2. The CDR3 has 13 residues. Looked up from germline, CDR1 is SEHNR and CDR2 is FQNEAQ (reference sequence). The junction had 2 bases not matched to a gene; V was cut back by 3 bases and J by 7 bases.

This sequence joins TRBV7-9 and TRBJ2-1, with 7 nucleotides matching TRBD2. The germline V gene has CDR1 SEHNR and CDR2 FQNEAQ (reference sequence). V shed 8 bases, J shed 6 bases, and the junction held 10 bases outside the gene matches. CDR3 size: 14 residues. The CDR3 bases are TGTGCCAGCTTCCCGTCTGGGGGGGGCAATGAGCAGTTCTTC. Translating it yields CASFPSGGGNEQFF.

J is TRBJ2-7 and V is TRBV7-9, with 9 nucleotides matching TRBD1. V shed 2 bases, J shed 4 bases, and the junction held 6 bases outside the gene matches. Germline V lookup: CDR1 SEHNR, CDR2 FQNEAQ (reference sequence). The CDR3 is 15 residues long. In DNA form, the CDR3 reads TGTGCCAGCAGCTTACCACAGGGGGCGCGGTACGAGCAGTACTTC. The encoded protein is CASSLPQGARYEQYF. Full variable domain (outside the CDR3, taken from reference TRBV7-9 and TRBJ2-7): DTGVSQNPRHKITKRGQNVTFRCDPISEHNRLYWYRQTLGQGPEFLTYFQNEAQLEKSRLLSDRFSAERPKGSFSTLEIQRTEQGDSAMYLCASSLPQGARYEQYFGPGTRLTVT.

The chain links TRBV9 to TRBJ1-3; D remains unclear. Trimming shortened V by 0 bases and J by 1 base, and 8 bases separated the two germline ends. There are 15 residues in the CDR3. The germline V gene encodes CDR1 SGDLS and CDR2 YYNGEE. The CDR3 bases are TGTGCCAGCAGCGTAGGGAGCCGATCTGGAAACACCATATATTTT. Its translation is CASSVGSRSGNTIYF.

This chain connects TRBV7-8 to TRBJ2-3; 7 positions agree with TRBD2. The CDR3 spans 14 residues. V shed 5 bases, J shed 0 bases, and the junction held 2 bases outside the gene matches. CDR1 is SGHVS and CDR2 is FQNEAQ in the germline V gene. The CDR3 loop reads CASSRAGSTDTQYF. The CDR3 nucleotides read TGTGCCAGCAGCCGAGCGGGAAGCACAGATACGCAGTATTTT.

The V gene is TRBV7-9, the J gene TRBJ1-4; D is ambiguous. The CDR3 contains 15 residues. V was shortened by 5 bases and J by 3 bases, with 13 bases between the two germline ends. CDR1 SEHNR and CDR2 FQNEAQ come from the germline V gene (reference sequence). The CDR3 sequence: CASSQAPVANEKLFF. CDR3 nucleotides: TGTGCCAGCAGCCAAGCGCCCGTGGCTAATGAAAAACTGTTTTTT.

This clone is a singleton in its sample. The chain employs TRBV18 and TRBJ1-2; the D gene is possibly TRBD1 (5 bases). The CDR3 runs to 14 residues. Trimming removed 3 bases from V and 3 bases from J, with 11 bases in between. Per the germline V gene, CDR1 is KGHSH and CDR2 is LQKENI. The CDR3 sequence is CASSPLRGDYGYTF. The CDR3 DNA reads TGTGCCAGCTCACCTCTAAGGGGTGACTATGGCTACACCTTC.

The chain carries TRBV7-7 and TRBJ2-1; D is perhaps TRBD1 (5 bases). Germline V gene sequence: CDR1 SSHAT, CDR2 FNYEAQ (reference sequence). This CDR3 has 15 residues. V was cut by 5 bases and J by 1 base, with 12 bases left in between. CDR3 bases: TGTGCCAGCAGCCCCCGGACAAATTCCTACAATGAGCAGTTCTTC. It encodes CASSPRTNSYNEQFF. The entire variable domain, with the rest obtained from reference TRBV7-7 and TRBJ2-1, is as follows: GAGVSQSPRYKVTKRGQDVTLRCDPISSHATLYWYQQALGQGPEFLTYFNYEAQPDKSGLPSDRFSAERPEGSISTLTIQRTEQRDSAMYRCASSPRTNSYNEQFFGPGTRLTVL.

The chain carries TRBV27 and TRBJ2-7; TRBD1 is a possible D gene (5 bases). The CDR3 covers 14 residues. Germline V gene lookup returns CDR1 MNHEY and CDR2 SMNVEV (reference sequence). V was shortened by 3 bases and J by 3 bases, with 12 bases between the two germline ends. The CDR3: CASSLLWGGYEQYF. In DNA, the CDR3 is TGTGCCAGCAGTTTGTTGTGGGGCGGCTACGAGCAGTACTTC.

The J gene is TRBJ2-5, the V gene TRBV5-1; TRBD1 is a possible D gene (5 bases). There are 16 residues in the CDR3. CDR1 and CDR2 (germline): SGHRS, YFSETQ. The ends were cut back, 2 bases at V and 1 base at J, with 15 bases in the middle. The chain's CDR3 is CASSFYSGLGQETQYF. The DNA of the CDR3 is TGCGCCAGCAGCTTTTACTCAGGGCTTGGCCAAGAGACCCAGTACTTC. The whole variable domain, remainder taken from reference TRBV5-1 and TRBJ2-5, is KAGVTQTPRYLIKTRGQQVTLSCSPISGHRSVSWYQQTPGQGLQFLFEYFSETQRNKGNFPGRFSGRQFSNSRSEMNVSTLELGDSALYLCASSFYSGLGQETQYFGPGTRLLVL.

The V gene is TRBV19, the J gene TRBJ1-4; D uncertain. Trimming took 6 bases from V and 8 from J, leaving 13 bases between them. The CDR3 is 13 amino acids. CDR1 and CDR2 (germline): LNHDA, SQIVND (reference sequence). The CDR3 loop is CASRVTGGEKLFF. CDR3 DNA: TGTGCCAGTAGGGTCACGGGAGGAGAAAAACTGTTTTTT.

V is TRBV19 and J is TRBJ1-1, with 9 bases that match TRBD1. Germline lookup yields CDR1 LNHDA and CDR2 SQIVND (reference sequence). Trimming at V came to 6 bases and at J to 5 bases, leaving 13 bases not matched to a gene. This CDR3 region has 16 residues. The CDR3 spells CASRLRTGVPSTEAFF. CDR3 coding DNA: TGTGCCAGTAGGCTTAGGACAGGGGTTCCGAGTACTGAAGCTTTCTTT.

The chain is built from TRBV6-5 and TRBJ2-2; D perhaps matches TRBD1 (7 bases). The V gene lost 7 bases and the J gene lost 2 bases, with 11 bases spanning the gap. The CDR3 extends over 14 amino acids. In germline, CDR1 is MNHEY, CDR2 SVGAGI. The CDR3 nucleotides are TGTGCCAGCAACAGGGGACTTAACACCGGGGAGCTGTTTTTT. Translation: CASNRGLNTGELFF.

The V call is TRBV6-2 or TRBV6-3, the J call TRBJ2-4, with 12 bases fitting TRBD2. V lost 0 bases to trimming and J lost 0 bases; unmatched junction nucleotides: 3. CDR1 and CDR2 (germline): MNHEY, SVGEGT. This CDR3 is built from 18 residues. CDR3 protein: CASSYSRTSGVAKNIQYF. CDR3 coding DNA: TGTGCCAGCAGTTACTCTCGGACTAGCGGGGTAGCCAAAAACATTCAGTACTTC.

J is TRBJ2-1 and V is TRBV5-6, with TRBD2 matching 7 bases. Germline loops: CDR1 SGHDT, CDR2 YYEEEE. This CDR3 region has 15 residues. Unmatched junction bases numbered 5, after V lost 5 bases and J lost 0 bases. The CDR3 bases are TGTGCCAGCAGGGTACTAGCGACCTCCTACAATGAGCAGTTCTTC. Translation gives CASRVLATSYNEQFF.

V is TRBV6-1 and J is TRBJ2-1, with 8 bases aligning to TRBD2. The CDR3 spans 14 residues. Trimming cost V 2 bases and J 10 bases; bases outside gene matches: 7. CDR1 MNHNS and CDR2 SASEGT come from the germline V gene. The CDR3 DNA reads TGTGCCAGCAGTGAACCCTTAGCGGGGTACGAGCAGTTCTTC. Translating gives CASSEPLAGYEQFF.

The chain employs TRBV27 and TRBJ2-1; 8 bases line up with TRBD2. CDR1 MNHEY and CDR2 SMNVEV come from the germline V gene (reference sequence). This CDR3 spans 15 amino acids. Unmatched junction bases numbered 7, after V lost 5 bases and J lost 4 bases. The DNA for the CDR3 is TGTGCCAGCAGTCCATCAATAGCGGGGTACAATGAGCAGTTCTTC. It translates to CASSPSIAGYNEQFF.

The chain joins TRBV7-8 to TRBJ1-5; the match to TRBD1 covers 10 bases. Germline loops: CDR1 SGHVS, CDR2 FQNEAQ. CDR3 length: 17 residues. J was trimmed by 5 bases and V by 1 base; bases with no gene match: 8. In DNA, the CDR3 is TGTGCCAGCAGCTTAGGGGGGGACAGGGGAACTGATCAGCCCCAGCATTTT. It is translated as CASSLGGDRGTDQPQHF.